This T cell receptor (beta chain) appears in the sequencing data of a study of T cells after yellow fever vaccination. General study points: Some clonotypes, a small share, were shared between CD4 and CD8 compartments.

The authors made TCR cDNA by 5'RACE template switching, adding a universal primer site and UMIs. TCRdb passed the 5' RACE reads through MiXCR, listing each CDR3 protein once. The table includes a few hundred thousand distinct CDR3 sequences, less than 20% detected once. Concerning this clonotype itself: Its antigen remains unknown.

This CDR3 is built from 15 residues. CDR1 and CDR2 (germline): MNHNS, SASEGT. V dropped 4 bases and J dropped 2 bases, with 15 bases sitting between them. Sequencing was performed on PBMCs, taken 4 to 5 days after the first yellow fever vaccination. This chain links TRBV6-1 with TRBJ2-7, with D tentatively TRBD1 or TRBD2 (5 bases each). The origin of this receptor is a young man who received the YFV17D yellow fever vaccine. CDR3 DNA sequence: TGTGCCAGCAGTGTTTCCGGGACGGTTACCTACGAGCAGTACGTC. It specifies CASSVSGTVTYEQYV.